This T cell receptor beta chain was profiled in a study of spatial heterogeneity in lung cancer. TCRdb re-called the 5' RACE reads with MiXCR, one entry per CDR3 protein. The repertoire holds 5,000 or so distinct CDR3 sequences, with around 10% as singletons. This clonotype was recorded at least ten times. Its antigen is not identified. The study's findings and limits: Counts that tracked tumor mutation counts were those of expanded intratumoral alpha and beta TCRs.

Sample time point: sample taken at primary tumor resection. This specimen consisted of lung tumor tissue, obtained at surgery. The TCR comes from a male donor with early-stage non-small cell lung cancer.

The DNA of the CDR3 is TGTGCCATCAGTGAGTCGGTCTACGAGCAGTACGTC. Translated: CAISESVYEQYV. The chain links TRBV10-3 to TRBJ2-7, with D uncertain. This CDR3 is built from 12 residues. Germline V gene data show CDR1 as ENHRY and CDR2 as SYGVKD. Deletions cut 0 bases from V and 3 bases from J, with 3 bases between.